This T cell receptor (beta chain) came from a study of blood T cell repertoires in COVID-19. Study information: Some COVID-19 samples were acute and others convalescent; all came from the United States, Italy and Spain.

The authors' processing: How many nucleated cells were present was estimated from reference gene primer amplification. TCRdb's table, derived via immunoSEQ multiplex PCR, lists solely in-frame clones and lacks some. V, J and clone size are those of that table, while D and trimming were read from the DNA. The sample holds approximately 330,000 clones; around 89% are singletons and the top ten take roughly 1%. From germline, CDR1 is MDHEN and CDR2 SYDVKM. Trimming shortened V by 6 bases and J by 4 bases, and 12 bases separated the two germline ends. The CDR3 length is 13 residues. Patients from Seattle were sampled longitudinally, starting during active infection. This clone was seen only once.

The rearrangement joins TRBV28 to TRBJ1-1; D not resolved. The origin of this receptor is a middle-aged woman with COVID-19, enrolled during active disease. Material for sequencing was peripheral blood. The CDR3 DNA is TGTGCCAGCAGATCGACAATTTCCACTGAAGCTTTCTTT. This translates into CASRSTISTEAFF.